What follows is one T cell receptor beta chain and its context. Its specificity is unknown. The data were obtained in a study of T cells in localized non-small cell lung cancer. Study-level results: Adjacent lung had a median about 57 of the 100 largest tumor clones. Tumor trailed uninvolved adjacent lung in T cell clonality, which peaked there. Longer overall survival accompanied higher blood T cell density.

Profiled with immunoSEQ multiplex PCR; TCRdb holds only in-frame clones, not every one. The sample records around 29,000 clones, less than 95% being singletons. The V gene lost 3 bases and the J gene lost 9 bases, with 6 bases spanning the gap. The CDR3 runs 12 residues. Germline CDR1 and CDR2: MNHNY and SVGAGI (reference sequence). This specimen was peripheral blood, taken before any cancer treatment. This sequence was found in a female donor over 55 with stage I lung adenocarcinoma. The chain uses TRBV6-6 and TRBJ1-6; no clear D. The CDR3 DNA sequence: TGTGCCAGCAGTTATCCGGGTTCACCCCTCCACTTT. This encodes CASSYPGSPLHF.